The 22 T cell receptor beta chains reported below all come from one sample, sequenced in a study of T cells in pancreatic ductal adenocarcinoma. Repertoires were generated with immunoSEQ multiplex PCR, while TCRdb's copy carries only in-frame clones and drops some. The sample has 15,000 to 20,000 clones, roughly 86% seen once. Surgery without prior neoadjuvant therapy was the treatment of the selected pancreatic ductal adenocarcinoma patients. Sequencing input: PBMCs. The origin of the receptors is a human donor with pancreatic ductal adenocarcinoma.

The chain is built from TRBV5-5 and TRBJ2-7; TRBD1 matches 8 bases. The J segment lost 5 bases and the V segment lost 4 bases, leaving 8 bases of the junction unmatched. The length of the CDR3 is 14 residues. Germline-derived CDR1 and CDR2 are SGHKS and YYEKEE (reference sequence). In DNA, the CDR3 is TGTGCCAGCAGCCTTCGGACAGGGCTCGACGAGCAGTACTTC. It is translated as CASSLRTGLDEQYF.

This chain joins TRBV10-3 and TRBJ2-5, with 9 bases identical to TRBD1. The end of the DNA is better explained by TRBJ2-7, so the J call may be wrong. CDR1 ENHRY and CDR2 SYGVKD come from the germline V gene. The CDR3 spans 14 residues. CDR3: CAIRPDRGVYEQYF. The CDR3 DNA sequence: TGTGCCATCAGGCCGGACAGGGGCGTCTACGAGCAGTACTTC.

This clone was observed a handful of times. V usage is TRBV7-9 and J usage is TRBJ1-5, with 10 positions matching TRBD1. With 5 bases clipped from V and 5 bases from J, the junction kept 9 bases outside the gene matches. This CDR3 is built from 16 residues. CDR1 is SEHNR, CDR2 FQNEAQ, per germline (reference sequence). Here the CDR3 reads CASSLGLGTGDQPQHF. DNA of the CDR3: TGTGCCAGCAGCCTCGGTCTTGGGACAGGGGATCAGCCCCAGCATTTT.

The V call is TRBV30, the J call TRBJ2-4, with a possible D match to TRBD2 (6 bases). CDR1 is GTSNPN and CDR2 is SVGIG in the germline V gene (reference sequence). Trimming left V 2 bases short and J 8 bases short, with 13 bases between. The CDR3 has 13 amino acids. The CDR3 region is CAWSRRERDIQYF. The CDR3 DNA follows: TGTGCCTGGAGTAGGAGGGAACGGGACATTCAGTACTTC.

The chain links TRBV5-1 to TRBJ2-1; 7 bases line up with TRBD2. This CDR3 region has 15 residues. The germline V gene encodes CDR1 SGHRS and CDR2 YFSETQ. The J segment lost 2 bases and the V segment lost 1 base, leaving 3 bases of the junction unmatched. The CDR3: CASSLRGVPYNEQFF. The CDR3 DNA sequence: TGCGCCAGCAGCTTGCGGGGGGTCCCCTACAATGAGCAGTTCTTC.

This chain uses TRBV5-4 with TRBJ2-3; 9 bases fit TRBD2. Trimming at V came to 4 bases and at J to 3 bases, leaving 9 bases not matched to a gene. CDR3 length: 16 residues. Germline V gene data show CDR1 as SGHNT and CDR2 as YYREEE (reference sequence). The CDR3 here is CASSRGGAEVTDTQYF. CDR3 nucleotides: TGTGCCAGCAGCCGCGGGGGGGCGGAAGTTACAGATACGCAGTATTTT.

The chain combines TRBV7-2 with TRBJ2-5, with D perhaps matching TRBD2 (6 bases). Per the germline V gene, CDR1 is SGHTA and CDR2 is FQGNSA. This CDR3 has 13 residues. Trimming removed 1 base from V and 5 bases from J, with 8 bases in between. The CDR3 nucleotides are TGTGCCAGCAGCTTAGTTCGGGGGGAGACCCAGTACTTC. Translated, it gives CASSLVRGETQYF.

The chain employs TRBV6-5 and TRBJ1-2, with TRBD1 matching 9 bases. This CDR3 contains 15 residues. Germline lookup yields CDR1 MNHEY and CDR2 SVGAGI. Trimming cost V 2 bases and J 8 bases; bases outside gene matches: 9. CDR3 sequence: CASSYLPGTGQGYTF. The CDR3 coding sequence is TGTGCCAGCAGTTACCTACCTGGGACAGGGCAAGGCTACACCTTC.

This rearrangement joins TRBV6-5 to TRBJ2-3; 7 positions match TRBD2. The CDR3 sequence is 14 residues long. V shed 2 bases and J 1 base; nucleotides not matched to a gene: 0. Germline-derived CDR1 and CDR2 are MNHEY and SVGAGI. This chain's CDR3 is CASSYAGGTDTQYF. Written as DNA, the CDR3 is TGTGCCAGCAGTTACGCGGGGGGCACAGATACGCAGTATTTT.

This chain links TRBV5-1 with TRBJ1-2; D is ambiguous. The length of the CDR3 is 14 residues. V lost 5 bases, J lost 9 bases, and 20 bases lay in between. Germline-derived CDR1 and CDR2 are SGHRS and YFSETQ. The CDR3 DNA reads TGCGCCAGCAGTTATACAGCGGACCCCCTGAGCTACACCTTC. Translating it yields CASSYTADPLSYTF.

The rearrangement uses TRBV29-1 and TRBJ2-3, with D perhaps TRBD2 (6 bases). Trimming left V 3 bases short and J 3 bases short, with 10 bases between. The CDR3 consists of 13 residues. Per the germline V gene, CDR1 is SQVTM and CDR2 is ANQGSEA. CDR3 DNA sequence: TGCAGCGTTGATTTCCGGGGGACAGATACGCAGTATTTT. Residues: CSVDFRGTDTQYF.

The chain recombines TRBV21-1 with TRBJ1-2. TRBV21-1 is deemed a pseudogene. CDR3 length: 17 amino acids. For the CDR3, the DNA is TGTGCCAGCAGCAAATTCTTCCCCTTCGAGGGTCGGCATGGCTACACCTTC. It codes for CASSKFFPFEGRHGYTF.

This clone was counted a few times. The chain links TRBV2 to TRBJ1-1, with 7 bases aligning to TRBD1. The germline gives CDR1 SNHLY, CDR2 FYNNEI. After removal of 8 bases from V and 1 base from J, the junction contained 4 bases not matched to a gene. The CDR3 is 13 residues long. In DNA form, the CDR3 reads TGTGCCAGCGGGACAGAAAGGAACACTGAAGCTTTCTTT. It translates to CASGTERNTEAFF.

The chain couples TRBV6-5 to TRBJ2-1; 10 nucleotides agree with TRBD2. The V segment lost 2 bases and the J segment 8 bases; nucleotides outside the gene matches: 6. CDR1 MNHEY and CDR2 SVGAGI come from the germline V gene. This CDR3 region has 15 residues. CDR3 DNA: TGTGCCAGCAGTTACGTCGGGCTAGCGGGGGATGAGCAGTTCTTC. Translation gives CASSYVGLAGDEQFF.

This clone appeared a few times. The rearrangement uses TRBV27 and TRBJ2-4; TRBD2 aligns across 11 bases. Germline trimming cut 10 bases from V and 2 bases from J; bases unmatched to any gene: 13. The CDR3 totals 17 residues. The germline gives CDR1 MNHEY, CDR2 SMNVEV (reference sequence). The CDR3 here is CATRASGGLGTKNIQYF. CDR3 DNA sequence: TGTGCCACGAGGGCTAGCGGGGGGCTTGGGACCAAAAACATTCAGTACTTC.

The V call is TRBV7-9, the J call TRBJ2-3; the D gene is possibly TRBD2 (6 bases). The CDR3 totals 15 residues. Germline assignment: CDR1 SEHNR and CDR2 FQNEAQ (reference sequence). Trimming removed 5 bases at V and 6 bases at J, with 18 bases between. CDR3 in amino acids: CASSLRQMGRDTQYF. CDR3 DNA: TGTGCCAGCAGCCTTCGACAAATGGGGAGGGATACGCAGTATTTT.

This chain uses TRBV5-1 with TRBJ2-2; 12 bases are shared with TRBD2. The CDR3 covers 15 residues. Germline lookup yields CDR1 SGHRS and CDR2 YFSETQ. After removal of 4 bases from V and 6 bases from J, the junction contained 4 bases not matched to a gene. CDR3 residues: CASSRTSGASGELFF. In nucleotides, the CDR3 is TGCGCCAGCAGCCGGACTAGCGGGGCTTCCGGGGAGCTGTTTTTT.

CDR3 coding DNA: TGTGCCAGCTTAGACAGGGGGAGAATCTACACCTTC. Protein sequence: CASLDRGRIYTF. This chain joins TRBV28 and TRBJ1-2, with TRBD1 matching over 9 bases. CDR3 size: 12 residues. CDR1 is MDHEN and CDR2 is SYDVKM in the germline V gene. Unmatched junction bases numbered 8, after V lost 8 bases and J lost 10 bases.

This chain joins TRBV6-5 and TRBJ1-2; 8 positions match TRBD1. With V trimmed by 10 bases and J by 4 bases, 2 bases remained unmatched. Germline CDR1 and CDR2: MNHEY and SVGAGI. This CDR3 spans 11 amino acids. The CDR3 is CATGTGYGYTF. The CDR3 DNA reads TGTGCCACCGGGACAGGCTATGGCTACACCTTC.

The rearrangement links TRBV7-2 to TRBJ1-2; TRBD1 might be the D (6 bases). The CDR3 is 17 residues long. Germline lookup yields CDR1 SGHTA and CDR2 FQGNSA. V gave up 0 bases and J gave up 0 bases, with 14 bases separating them. The CDR3 is CASSLAKQGRANYGYTF. CDR3 DNA: TGTGCCAGCAGCTTAGCCAAACAGGGAAGAGCTAACTATGGCTACACCTTC.

V is TRBV19 and J is TRBJ2-7; D unresolved. The CDR3 totals 15 residues. V lost 0 bases and J lost 1, with 10 bases in between. Germline assignment: CDR1 LNHDA and CDR2 SQIVND (reference sequence). CDR3 DNA sequence: TGTGCCAGTAGTATAGATCTAGGTCTTTCCTACGAGCAGTACTTC. Residues: CASSIDLGLSYEQYF.

This clone was detected a few times. The junction does not match germline at one end; this may be a read error. This chain links TRBV2 with TRBJ2-1; 8 nucleotides align to TRBD2. The germline CDR1 and CDR2 sequences are SNHLY and FYNNEI. This CDR3 is 12 amino acids long. The CDR3 is CASSDFRGGDLF. CDR3 nucleotides: TGTGCCAGCAGTGATTTTCGGGGGGGAGACCTCTTC.